This T cell receptor (beta chain) is drawn from a study of CD8 T cells in Susac syndrome. Study-level findings and limits: Regarding the TCR sequencing and HLA analysis, the study admitted that a relatively small number of individuals were involved.

Note on this clonotype: Antigen specificity is unknown.

V lost 3 bases and J 14 bases, leaving 12 bases between the germline ends. The CDR3 loop spans 11 amino acids. Random hexamers primed reverse transcription of about 0.5 to 1 ug RNA. Amplification of TCR beta CDR3 by immunoSEQ multiplex PCR spanned 54 Vbeta and 13 Jbeta. TCRdb ran MiXCR on the immunoSEQ multiplex PCR reads and lists one entry per CDR3 protein. The profile covers tens of thousands of distinct CDR3 sequences, with approximately 94% appearing a single time and 0.25% to 0.3% taken by the ten largest. V is TRBV12-3 or TRBV12-4 and J is TRBJ2-3; D not resolved. Sequenced: CD8+ T cells from PBMCs. The receptor was isolated from a human donor in good health. CDR3 amino acids: CASSFGRSGYF. The CDR3 DNA follows: TGTGCCAGCAGTTTTGGGCGCTCGGGGTATTTT.